The following is a TCR beta chain sequence with its context. What it binds is unknown. CD4+ naive, central memory, regulatory and stem cell-like memory cells were sorted via CD45RO/CCR7/CD25/CD127/CD95/CD27. Purities in excess of 95% were seen in all sorted populations. Expressed TCRB transcripts were sequenced after all isolated RNA was converted to cDNA. Data came from immunoSEQ multiplex PCR; TCRdb stores just in-frame clones and leaves some out. The sample yields 360,000 or so clones, about 18% seen once. The sample belongs to a study of beta chain features in type 1 diabetes. Study results and caveats: All four CD4+ subsets of Type 1 diabetes patients contained TCRB CDR3s that were moderately but significantly shorter. cDNA-based reads could over-represent cells with high TCR expression.

The CDR3 length is 17 residues. Germline assignment: CDR1 SGHRS and CDR2 YFSETQ. V was pared by 4 bases and J by 1 base, with 18 bases between. Sequenced: naive CD4+ T cells from blood. J is TRBJ1-3 and V is TRBV5-1, with D unclear. This clonotype was sampled from a young woman in good health. CDR3 loop: CASSPGDGRDSGNTIYF. The CDR3 nucleotides are TGCGCCAGCAGCCCTGGAGACGGTCGGGATTCTGGAAACACCATATATTTT. Variable domain in full (rest from reference TRBV5-1 and TRBJ1-3): KAGVTQTPRYLIKTRGQQVTLSCSPISGHRSVSWYQQTPGQGLQFLFEYFSETQRNKGNFPGRFSGRQFSNSRSEMNVSTLELGDSALYLCASSPGDGRDSGNTIYFGEGSWLTVV.